Below are 19 T cell receptor beta chains sequenced from a single sample in a study of blood T cell repertoires in COVID-19. The data were produced by immunoSEQ multiplex PCR, yet TCRdb's version contains in-frame clones alone and is incomplete. The sample shows approximately 170,000 clones, 80% to 90% of them seen only once. What was sequenced was peripheral blood. Source of these receptors: an older woman who had recovered from COVID-19.

Here the CDR3 reads CAISLRDRSYEQYF. CDR3 coding DNA: TGTGCCATCAGCCTCCGGGACAGATCCTACGAGCAGTACTTC. The genes are TRBV10-3 and TRBJ2-7; the match to TRBD1 covers 7 bases. CDR3 length: 14 amino acids. After removal of 6 bases from V and 1 base from J, the junction contained 6 bases not matched to a gene. The germline gives CDR1 ENHRY, CDR2 SYGVKD.

The chain couples TRBV30 to TRBJ2-1; TRBD2 agrees at 8 bases. The V gene end was trimmed by 3 bases and the J gene end by 4 bases; junction bases not matched to a gene: 5. Germline CDR1 and CDR2: GTSNPN and SVGIG (reference sequence). The CDR3 sequence is 14 residues long. Here the CDR3 DNA reads TGTGCCTGGAGCGGACTAGCAGCTTACAATGAGCAGTTCTTC. This gives the protein CAWSGLAAYNEQFF.

The chain joins TRBV29-1 to TRBJ2-7, with D perhaps TRBD2 (6 bases). V lost 4 bases and J lost 0, with 13 bases in between. Germline V gives CDR1 SQVTM, CDR2 ANQGSEA. The CDR3 contains 14 residues. As DNA, the CDR3 is TGCAGCGTTGGGGGTCTAGCGCGCTCCTACGAGCAGTACTTC. Amino acids: CSVGGLARSYEQYF.

The chain joins TRBV12-3 or TRBV12-4 to TRBJ1-2; unclear D gene. V lost 8 bases to trimming and J lost 4 bases, with 8 bases between them. The CDR3 is made up of 11 amino acids. This CDR3 is CASEQTYGYTF. The CDR3 region has the DNA TGTGCCAGCGAACAGACCTATGGCTACACCTTC.

This rearrangement joins TRBV6-1 to TRBJ1-5; 7 bases are a match to TRBD1. The V segment lost 3 bases and the J segment 4 bases; nucleotides outside the gene matches: 0. The germline V gene has CDR1 MNHNS and CDR2 SASEGT. The CDR3 runs to 13 residues. CDR3 nucleotides: TGTGCCAGCAGTGACAGGGGGAATCAGCCCCAGCATTTT. It specifies CASSDRGNQPQHF.

The chain combines TRBV5-1 with TRBJ1-1; maybe TRBD1 (5 bases). Trimming took 1 base from V and 5 from J, leaving 12 bases between them. CDR3 length equals 14 residues. The germline V gene has CDR1 SGHRS and CDR2 YFSETQ. The CDR3 here is CASSLPGRGTEAFF. As DNA, the CDR3 is TGCGCCAGCAGCTTGCCGGGGAGGGGAACTGAAGCTTTCTTT.

This chain joins TRBV5-1 and TRBJ2-7, with 7 positions matching TRBD1. The germline CDR1 and CDR2 sequences are SGHRS and YFSETQ. The CDR3 length is 15 residues. J gave up 1 base and V 2 bases, and 6 bases lay outside the gene matches. The CDR3 is CASSFRQGLSYEQYF. In nucleotides, the CDR3 is TGCGCCAGCAGCTTCCGACAGGGCCTATCCTACGAGCAGTACTTC.

This clone was seen only once. The conserved closing phenylalanine or tryptophan is absent in this CDR3, likely reflecting a read error. It is unclear where the CDR3 begins or ends on the DNA, so no DNA is shown, and the CDR3 is as TCRdb lists it. The V gene is TRBV27, the J gene TRBJ2-7; the DNA was not used to check the table's D call, TRBD2. The germline V gene has CDR1 MNHEY and CDR2 SMNVEV (reference sequence). The CDR3 has 11 amino acids, counting both end residues. The chain's CDR3 is CASSLPTRREC.

This chain links TRBV4-3 with TRBJ2-7; 8 nucleotides line up with TRBD2. CDR1 is LGHNA and CDR2 is YSLEER in the germline V gene. The CDR3 has 15 residues. Trimming took 4 bases from V and 2 from J; bases not matched to a gene: 7. DNA of the CDR3: TGCGCCAGCAGCCGCGGGGGGACTGGACCCTACGAGCAGTACTTC. Amino acid sequence: CASSRGGTGPYEQYF.

The chain links TRBV6-2 or TRBV6-3 to TRBJ2-7, with TRBD2 identical over 11 bases. Looked up from germline, CDR1 is MNHEY and CDR2 is SVGEGT. This CDR3 spans 20 amino acids. Germline trimming cut 7 bases from V and 4 bases from J; bases unmatched to any gene: 24. The CDR3 DNA reads TGTGCCAGCACCCCCGGGACGGCTACCCTTAGCGGGAGGGCCCTTTACGAGCAGTACTTC. It translates to CASTPGTATLSGRALYEQYF.

CDR3 bases: TGCGCCAGCAGCGGGGGACAGCCGAACACCGGGGAGCTGTTTTTT. Protein: CASSGGQPNTGELFF. This sequence joins TRBV5-1 and TRBJ2-2; 7 bases are shared with TRBD1. Looked up from germline, CDR1 is SGHRS and CDR2 is YFSETQ. The ends lost 4 bases at V and 0 bases at J; junction bases unmatched: 3. This CDR3 contains 15 residues.

This chain joins TRBV2 and TRBJ1-2; weak D call: TRBD1 (5 bases). V was cut by 8 bases and J by 5 bases, with 18 bases left in between. CDR1 SNHLY and CDR2 FYNNEI come from the germline V gene. This CDR3 is built from 14 residues. The CDR3 DNA is TGTGCCAGCGGTCCACCGGGACTGATATATGGCTACACCTTC. Residues: CASGPPGLIYGYTF.

The chain couples TRBV6-4 to TRBJ2-1; 8 bases are a match to TRBD2. The CDR3 is made up of 15 amino acids. The V gene end was trimmed by 4 bases and the J gene end by 5 bases; junction bases not matched to a gene: 7. The germline CDR1 and CDR2 sequences are MRHNA and SNTAGT. The CDR3 reads CASSGVSGDHNEQFF. The CDR3 DNA is TGTGCCAGCAGTGGGGTTAGCGGGGACCACAATGAGCAGTTCTTC.

This clone was picked up one time. The chain recombines TRBV10-3 with TRBJ2-2; D call uncertain. V dropped 6 bases and J dropped 6 bases, with 11 bases sitting between them. The CDR3 runs to 13 residues. Germline V gives CDR1 ENHRY, CDR2 SYGVKD. CDR3 nucleotide sequence: TGTGCCATCAGGGCAGATCAGGCCGGGGAGCTGTTTTTT. Protein: CAIRADQAGELFF.

A note on this clone: At one end, the junction sequence differs from germline, possibly due to a read error. The chain recombines TRBV7-6 with TRBJ1-2, with 10 bases fitting TRBD1. CDR1 is SGHVS and CDR2 is FNYEAQ in the germline V gene. The CDR3 is made up of 15 amino acids. CDR3 loop: CASSQGGPGTGESAF. The CDR3 bases are TGTGCCAGCAGCCAGGGGGGGCCCGGGACAGGGGAATCTGCCTTC.

V is TRBV4-1 and J is TRBJ2-4; TRBD2 matches 8 bases. V lost 2 bases, J lost 1 base, and 7 bases stayed unmatched. The CDR3 contains 17 residues. CDR1 MGHRA and CDR2 YSYEKL come from the germline V gene. The CDR3 region is CASSQHGGAGAKNIQYF. CDR3 sequence (DNA): TGCGCCAGCAGCCAACACGGGGGGGCCGGGGCCAAAAACATTCAGTACTTC.

This chain connects TRBV20-1 to TRBJ1-2; TRBD1 matches at 8 bases. Per germline, CDR1 DFQATT and CDR2 SNEGSKA (reference sequence). V was clipped by 4 bases and J by 7 bases; unmatched bases: 2. This CDR3 spans 11 amino acids. The CDR3 loop is CSATDRGGYTF. The CDR3 region has the DNA TGCAGTGCTACAGACAGGGGTGGCTACACCTTC.

The chain has TRBV7-3 and TRBJ2-1; unclear D gene. Germline-derived CDR1 and CDR2 are SGHTA and FQGTGA. The ends were cut back, 1 base at V and 10 bases at J, with 11 bases in the middle. This CDR3 is built from 13 residues. The CDR3 sequence is CASSLSSPSEQFF. The CDR3 coding sequence is TGTGCCAGCAGCTTAAGTTCCCCATCAGAGCAGTTCTTC.

This clone has just a few counts. The chain employs TRBV4-3 and TRBJ1-2; no firm D call. The V gene's germline CDR1 is LGHNA and CDR2 YSLEER. This CDR3 region has 16 residues. The ends were cut back, 0 bases at V and 1 base at J, with 12 bases in the middle. The CDR3 reads CASSQDWPARNYGYTF. As DNA, the CDR3 is TGCGCCAGCAGCCAAGATTGGCCAGCGCGTAACTATGGCTACACCTTC.